Reported below is one T cell receptor (beta chain). Naive CD8 isolation took CD45RO-negative cells positively selected for CCR7 and excluded terminally differentiated effector memory CD45RA+ cells. These data come from a study of shared clonotypes between healthy human individuals. The wider study: Plates per donor: three CD4 naive, three CD4 memory, two CD8 naive, one CD8 memory.

The method was immunoSEQ multiplex PCR; TCRdb's version includes in-frame clones alone and lacks a portion of them. The sample contains fewer than 700,000 clones, approximately 96% of which appear only once. Trimming shortened V by 5 bases and J by 0 bases, and 12 bases separated the two germline ends. CDR1 is SNHLY, CDR2 FYNNEI, per germline. The CDR3 runs 15 residues. The rearrangement joins TRBV2 to TRBJ2-3, with a tentative D call TRBD1 (5 bases). Sequenced: naive CD8+ T cells sorted from blood. The origin of this receptor is a young woman in good health. The chain's CDR3 is CASSPGHSSTDTQYF. Here the CDR3 DNA reads TGTGCCAGCAGTCCCGGACATTCTAGCACAGATACGCAGTATTTT.